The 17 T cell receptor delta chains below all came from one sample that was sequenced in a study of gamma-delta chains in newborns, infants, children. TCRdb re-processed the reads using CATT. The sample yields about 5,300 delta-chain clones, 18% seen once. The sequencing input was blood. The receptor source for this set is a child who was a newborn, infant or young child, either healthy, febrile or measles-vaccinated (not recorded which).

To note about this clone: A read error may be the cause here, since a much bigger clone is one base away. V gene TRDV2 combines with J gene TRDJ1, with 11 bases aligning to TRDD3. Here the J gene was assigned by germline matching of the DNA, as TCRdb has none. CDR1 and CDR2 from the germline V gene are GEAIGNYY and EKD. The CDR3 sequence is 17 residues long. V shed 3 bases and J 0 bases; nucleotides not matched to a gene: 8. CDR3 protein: CACDCMGDTGYTDKLIF. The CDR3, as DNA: TGTGCCTGTGACTGCATGGGGGATACGGGGTACACCGATAAACTCATCTTT.

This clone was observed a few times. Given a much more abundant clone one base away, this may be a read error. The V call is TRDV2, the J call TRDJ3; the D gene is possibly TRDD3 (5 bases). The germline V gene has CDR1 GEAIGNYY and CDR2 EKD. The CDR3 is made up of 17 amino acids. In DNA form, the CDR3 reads TGTGCCTGTGACACGACGGGGAGCTCCTGGGACACCCGACAGACGTTTTTC. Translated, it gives CACDTTGSSWDTRQTFF.

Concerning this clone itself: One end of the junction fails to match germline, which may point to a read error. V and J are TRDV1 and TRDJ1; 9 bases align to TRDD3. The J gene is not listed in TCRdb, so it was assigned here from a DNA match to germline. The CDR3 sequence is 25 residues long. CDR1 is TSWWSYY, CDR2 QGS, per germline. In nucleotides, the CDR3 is TGTGCTATTGGGGAATCCAGTACTATGCCCTTGTGGACTGGGGGAGACCCATTATACACCGATAAACTCATCTTT. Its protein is CAIGESSTMPLWTGGDPLYTDKLIF.

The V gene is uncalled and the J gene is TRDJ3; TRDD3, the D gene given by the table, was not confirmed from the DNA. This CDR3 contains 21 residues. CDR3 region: CACDPARGGGQRSWDTRQMFF. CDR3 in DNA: TGTGCCTGTGACCCCGCACGGGGTGGGGGTCAGCGCTCCTGGGACACCCGACAGATGTTTTTC.

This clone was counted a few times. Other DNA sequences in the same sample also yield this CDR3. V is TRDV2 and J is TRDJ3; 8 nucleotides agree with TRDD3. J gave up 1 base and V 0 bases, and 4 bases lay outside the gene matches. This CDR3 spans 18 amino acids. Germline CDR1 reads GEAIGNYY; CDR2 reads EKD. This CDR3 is CACDTLGDSSWDTRQMFF. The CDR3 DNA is TGTGCCTGTGACACCTTGGGGGATTCGTCCTGGGACACCCGACAGATGTTTTTC.

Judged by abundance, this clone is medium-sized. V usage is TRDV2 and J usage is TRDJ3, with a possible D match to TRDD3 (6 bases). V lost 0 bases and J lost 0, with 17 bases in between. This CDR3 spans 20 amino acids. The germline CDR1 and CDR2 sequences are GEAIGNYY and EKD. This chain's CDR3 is CACDTVTGESSSWDTRQMFF. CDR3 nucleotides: TGTGCCTGTGACACCGTTACGGGGGAATCGAGCTCCTGGGACACCCGACAGATGTTTTTC.

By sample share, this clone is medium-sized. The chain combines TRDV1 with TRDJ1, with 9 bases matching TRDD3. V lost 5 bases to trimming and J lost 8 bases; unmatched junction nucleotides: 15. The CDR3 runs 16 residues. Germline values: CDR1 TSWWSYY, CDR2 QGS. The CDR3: CALGNFPSWGITKLIF. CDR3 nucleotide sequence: TGTGCTCTTGGGAACTTCCCTTCCTGGGGGATTACGAAACTCATCTTT.

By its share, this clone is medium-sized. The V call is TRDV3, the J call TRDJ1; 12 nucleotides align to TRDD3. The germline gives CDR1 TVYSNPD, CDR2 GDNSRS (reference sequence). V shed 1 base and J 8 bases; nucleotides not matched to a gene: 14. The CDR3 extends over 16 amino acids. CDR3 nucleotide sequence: TGTGCCTTTATGGGGCTAAAGGGCTGGGGGATACGGAAACTCATCTTT. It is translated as CAFMGLKGWGIRKLIF.

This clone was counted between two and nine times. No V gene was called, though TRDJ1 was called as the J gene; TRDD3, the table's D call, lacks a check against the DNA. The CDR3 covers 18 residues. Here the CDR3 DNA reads TGTGCAGCAAGCCGCCATAAAATTACTGGGGGACCCCTAGGGAAACTCATCTTT. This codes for CAASRHKITGGPLGKLIF.

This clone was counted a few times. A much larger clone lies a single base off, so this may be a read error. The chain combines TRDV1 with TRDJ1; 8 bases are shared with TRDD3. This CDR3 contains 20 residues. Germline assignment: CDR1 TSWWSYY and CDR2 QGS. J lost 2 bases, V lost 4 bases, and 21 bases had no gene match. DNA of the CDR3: TGTGCTCTTGGGGGACTTTCCCAATGGGGGATGCCCCGAAGTACCGATAAACTCATCTTT. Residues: CALGGLSQWGMPRSTDKLIF.

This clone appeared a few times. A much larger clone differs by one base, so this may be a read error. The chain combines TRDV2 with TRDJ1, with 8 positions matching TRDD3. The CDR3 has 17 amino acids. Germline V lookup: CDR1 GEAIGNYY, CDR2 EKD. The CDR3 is CACNTLSVLGDTDKLIF. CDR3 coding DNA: TGTGCCTGTAACACCCTCTCCGTACTGGGGGACACCGATAAACTCATCTTT.

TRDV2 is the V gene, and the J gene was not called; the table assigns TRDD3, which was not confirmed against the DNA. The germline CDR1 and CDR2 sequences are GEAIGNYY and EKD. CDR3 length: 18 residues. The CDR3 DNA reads TGTGCCTGTGATCGCCGGACGGGGGGACCGCCGGGCACCGATAAAATCATCTTT. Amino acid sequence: CACDRRTGGPPGTDKIIF.

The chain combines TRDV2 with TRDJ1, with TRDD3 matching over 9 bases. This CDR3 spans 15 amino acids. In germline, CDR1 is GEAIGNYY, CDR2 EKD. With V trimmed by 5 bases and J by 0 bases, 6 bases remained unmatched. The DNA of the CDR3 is TGTGCCTGTGCTCACTGGGGGAGATACACCGATAAACTCATCTTT. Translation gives CACAHWGRYTDKLIF.

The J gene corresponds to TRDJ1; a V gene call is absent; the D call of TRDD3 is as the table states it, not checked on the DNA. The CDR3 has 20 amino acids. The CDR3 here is CARDTVLRQLGDTASSTLIF. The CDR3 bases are TGTGCCCGTGACACCGTCCTACGGCAACTGGGGGATACAGCTTCCAGTACACTCATCTTT.

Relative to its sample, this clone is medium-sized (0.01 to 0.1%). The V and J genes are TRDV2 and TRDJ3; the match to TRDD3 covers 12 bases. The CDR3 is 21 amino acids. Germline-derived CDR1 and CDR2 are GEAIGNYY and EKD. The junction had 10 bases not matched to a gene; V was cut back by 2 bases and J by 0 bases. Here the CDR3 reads CACDIVLGDTPSSWDTRQMFF. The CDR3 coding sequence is TGTGCCTGTGACATTGTACTGGGGGATACCCCAAGCTCCTGGGACACCCGACAGATGTTTTTC.

CDR3 DNA: TGTGCCTGTGACACGTGGACTACCCGAGGATCCTGGGACACCCGACAGATGTTTTTC. It translates to CACDTWTTRGSWDTRQMFF. This chain joins TRDV2 and TRDJ3; D remains ambiguous. The CDR3 contains 19 residues. Germline V lookup: CDR1 GEAIGNYY, CDR2 EKD. V was shortened by 1 base and J by 1 base, with 16 bases between the two germline ends.

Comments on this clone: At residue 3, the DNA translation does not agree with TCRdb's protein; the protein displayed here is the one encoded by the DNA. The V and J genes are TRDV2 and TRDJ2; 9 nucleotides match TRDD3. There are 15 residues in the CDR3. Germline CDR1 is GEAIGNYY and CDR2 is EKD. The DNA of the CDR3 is TGTGCCCGTGACAAAATGGGGGATATGACAGCACAACTCTTCTTT. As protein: CARDKMGDMTAQLFF.